What follows are 13 T cell receptor beta chains derived from one specimen sequenced in a study of T cell changes during pregnancy in multiple sclerosis. The assay was immunoSEQ multiplex PCR, and TCRdb's table has in-frame clones only and misses some. The table has under 70,000 clones, 92% seen once; the top ten hold around 2%. The sample here was peripheral blood, taken in the third trimester of pregnancy. These receptors were obtained from a female donor in good health, enrolled as a control in a pregnancy study.

The rearrangement joins TRBV12-5 to TRBJ1-5, with a weak D call TRBD1 (5 bases). This CDR3 has 14 amino acids. Germline values: CDR1 LGHNT, CDR2 FRNRAP. Trimming shortened V by 6 bases and J by 3 bases, and 12 bases separated the two germline ends. The CDR3 coding sequence is TGTGCTAGTGGCCGGACAACGGTCAATCAGCCCCAGCATTTT. It encodes CASGRTTVNQPQHF.

The chain has TRBV7-9 and TRBJ2-1; 13 nucleotides match TRBD2. J gave up 4 bases and V 4 bases, and 7 bases lay outside the gene matches. Per the germline V gene, CDR1 is SEHNR and CDR2 is FQNEAQ (reference sequence). The CDR3 contains 17 residues. The chain's CDR3 is CASSSPGLAGRYNEQFF. CDR3 bases: TGTGCCAGCAGCTCACCGGGACTAGCGGGGAGATACAATGAGCAGTTCTTC.

Comments on this clone: Relative to the germline gene, one junction end is altered; a read error may explain this. This chain joins TRBV7-9 and TRBJ2-7; 7 bases map to TRBD2. Per the germline V gene, CDR1 is SEHNR and CDR2 is FQNEAQ (reference sequence). This CDR3 is built from 15 residues. CDR3 region: CASSLGGLVSHEQYF. The CDR3 DNA follows: TGTGCCAGCAGCTTGGGTGGACTAGTCTCCCACGAGCAGTACTTC.

The chain recombines TRBV7-2 with TRBJ2-1, with 8 positions matching TRBD1. The V gene's germline CDR1 is SGHTA and CDR2 FQGNSA. V lost 5 bases and J lost 5; bases outside the gene matches: 8. The CDR3 is 15 amino acids. Here the CDR3 reads CASSQKRTGNNEQFF. For the CDR3, the DNA is TGTGCCAGCAGCCAGAAAAGGACAGGGAACAATGAGCAGTTCTTC.

This clone has just one count. As DNA, the CDR3 is TGTGCCAGCAGCGTAGTAAGCGGGGGGATCCACGAGCAGTACTTC. It codes for CASSVVSGGIHEQYF. The rearrangement links TRBV9 to TRBJ2-7; 9 nucleotides agree with TRBD2. Germline V gene lookup returns CDR1 SGDLS and CDR2 YYNGEE. This CDR3 contains 15 residues. V lost 0 bases, J lost 5 bases, and 6 bases stayed unmatched.

V usage is TRBV27 and J usage is TRBJ2-5; 7 bases fit TRBD1. J gave up 2 bases and V 7 bases, and 10 bases lay outside the gene matches. The CDR3 totals 15 residues. Germline V CDR1 and CDR2: MNHEY, SMNVEV (reference sequence). The CDR3 protein is CASKQPGTAQETQYF. DNA of the CDR3: TGTGCCAGCAAGCAACCCGGGACAGCTCAAGAGACCCAGTACTTC.

V gene TRBV15 combines with J gene TRBJ2-7, with 10 bases fitting TRBD2. V lost 5 bases and J lost 4; bases outside the gene matches: 5. There are 14 residues in the CDR3. Germline V gene sequence: CDR1 LNHNV, CDR2 YYDKDF (reference sequence). The CDR3 here is CATSPGLAFYEQYF. CDR3 nucleotide sequence: TGTGCCACCAGCCCGGGACTAGCGTTTTACGAGCAGTACTTC.

The sample holds a few counts of this clone. The chain employs TRBV21-1 and TRBJ1-5; the table's D call of TRBD1 was not tested on the DNA. TRBV21-1 is deemed a pseudogene. The CDR3 contains 15 residues. CDR3 bases: TGTGCCATCGTCACAGGGCCCCCCTCCAATCAGCCCCAGCATTTT. Translation gives CAIVTGPPSNQPQHF.

The CDR3 DNA sequence: TGTGCCAGCAGTTTGTTAGCGGGGGCTGAGCAGTTCTTC. Residues: CASSLLAGAEQFF. The chain employs TRBV6-5 and TRBJ2-1, with 9 positions matching TRBD2. Trimming at V came to 4 bases and at J to 9 bases, leaving 4 bases not matched to a gene. The CDR3 consists of 13 residues. Per the germline V gene, CDR1 is MNHEY and CDR2 is SVGAGI.

The genes are TRBV19 and TRBJ1-4, with TRBD1 matching 10 bases. The V segment lost 6 bases and the J segment 0 bases; nucleotides outside the gene matches: 7. The germline CDR1 and CDR2 sequences are LNHDA and SQIVND (reference sequence). The CDR3 consists of 17 residues. The CDR3 DNA reads as TGTGCCAGTAGCCGATTCGGGACAGGGGCAACTAATGAAAAACTGTTTTTT. Its translation is CASSRFGTGATNEKLFF.

V usage is TRBV7-2 and J usage is TRBJ2-2, with a weak D call TRBD2 (6 bases). Germline values: CDR1 SGHTA, CDR2 FQGNSA. This CDR3 has 14 residues. The germline V and J ends were trimmed by 3 bases and 5 bases, with 10 bases remaining between them. The CDR3 reads CASSFQGGTGELFF. In DNA, the CDR3 is TGTGCCAGCAGCTTCCAGGGAGGAACCGGGGAGCTGTTTTTT.

The chain has TRBV7-8 and TRBJ1-5; 9 positions match TRBD1. V was clipped by 6 bases and J by 7 bases; unmatched bases: 7. The CDR3 length is 14 residues. In germline, CDR1 is SGHVS, CDR2 FQNEAQ. The CDR3 sequence: CASSLDRGWQPQHF. CDR3 sequence (DNA): TGTGCCAGCAGTCTAGACAGGGGGTGGCAGCCCCAGCATTTT.

The chain uses TRBV19 and TRBJ1-5; 7 bases are a match to TRBD1. Looked up from germline, CDR1 is LNHDA and CDR2 is SQIVND (reference sequence). The CDR3 is made up of 13 amino acids. Unmatched junction bases numbered 8, after V lost 6 bases and J lost 9 bases. CDR3 sequence: CASSGTASTPQHF. The CDR3 nucleotides are TGTGCCAGTAGCGGGACAGCTAGTACGCCCCAGCATTTT.